This TCR beta chain was profiled in a study of T cells in Graves' hyperthyroidism and ophthalmopathy. General study results and limits: In validation, the model predicted ophthalmopathy. These predictions came a median about 6.5 months before onset. Most thyroid-expanded clonotypes above 0.001 were also found in blood.

What was amplified from RNA transcripts were TCR beta CDR3 regions. When the TCR CDR3 underwent first-round RT-PCR, the HTBI primer set was used. One entry per CDR3 protein results from TCRdb running MiXCR on the multiplex PCR reads. The repertoire consists of a few hundred thousand distinct CDR3 sequences, with approximately 44% occurring once and the leading ten covering roughly 8.2%. As concerns this clonotype: Its target is not known.

Participants, patients aged 18 to 65, had newly diagnosed hyperthyroidism with a duration under 2 months. This CDR3 is 16 amino acids long. J gave up 3 bases and V 1 base, and 4 bases lay outside the gene matches. The germline V gene has CDR1 SGHTA and CDR2 FQGTGA. The source is a woman in her late teens or twenties with Graves' hyperthyroidism. Sequenced sample: peripheral blood or thyroid tissue (not recorded which). The V call is TRBV7-3, the J call TRBJ2-2, with 8 bases identical to TRBD1. CDR3 DNA: TGTGCCAGCAGCTTAAGACAGGGGCCGCACACCGGGGAGCTGTTTTTT. This encodes CASSLRQGPHTGELFF. Complete variable domain (other parts from reference TRBV7-3 and TRBJ2-2): GAGVSQTPSNKVTEKGKYVELRCDPISGHTALYWYRQSLGQGPEFLIYFQGTGAADDSGLPNDRFFAVRPEGSVSTLKIQRTERGDSAVYLCASSLRQGPHTGELFFGEGSRLTVL.